Below are 19 T cell receptor beta chains sequenced from a single sample in a study of cytomegalovirus exposure and HLA in healthy donors. Researchers ran the PCR with 60 Vbeta and 13 Jbeta primers. Only in-frame clones appear in the TCRdb table, and some are missing; sequencing was by immunoSEQ multiplex PCR. The sample lists about 120,000 clones, around 85% occurring once. Sequenced input: PBMCs. All receptors derive from a man in his forties in good health and CMV-seronegative.

The V gene is TRBV7-9, the J gene TRBJ2-7; the D gene is possibly TRBD2 (6 bases). The CDR3 length is 13 residues. The V end lost 5 bases, the J end lost 9 bases, and 17 bases lay between the germline ends. Per the germline V gene, CDR1 is SEHNR and CDR2 is FQNEAQ (reference sequence). The CDR3 DNA follows: TGTGCCAGCAGCGTCGGGACTGCCCACGGGCAGTACTTC. Its protein is CASSVGTAHGQYF.

This sequence joins TRBV15 and TRBJ2-3; 9 positions match TRBD1. The CDR3 is made up of 14 amino acids. From germline, CDR1 is LNHNV and CDR2 YYDKDF (reference sequence). J gave up 5 bases and V 8 bases, and 8 bases lay outside the gene matches. The CDR3 coding sequence is TGTGCCACCGGCCCGGGACAGGGAATAGATACGCAGTATTTT. Translated, it gives CATGPGQGIDTQYF.

The chain is built from TRBV6-5 and TRBJ2-3; D remains ambiguous. Germline values: CDR1 MNHEY, CDR2 SVGAGI. The length of the CDR3 is 12 residues. V lost 5 bases and J 1 base, leaving 4 bases between the germline ends. In DNA form, the CDR3 reads TGTGCCAGCAGTCAGGGCACAGATACGCAGTATTTT. Translation: CASSQGTDTQYF.

The genes are TRBV5-1 and TRBJ2-5; the D gene is possibly TRBD1 (7 bases). This CDR3 is 15 amino acids long. Trimming cost V 5 bases and J 4 bases, with 18 bases left between them. CDR1 and CDR2 (germline): SGHRS, YFSETQ. DNA of the CDR3: TGCGCCAGCAGGGAGGGGACAGCCACCGGAGAGACCCAGTACTTC. Translated, it gives CASREGTATGETQYF.

The chain links TRBV6-6 to TRBJ1-2, with a tentative D call TRBD1 (6 bases). The length of the CDR3 is 15 residues. Germline-derived CDR1 and CDR2 are MNHNY and SVGAGI (reference sequence). Deletions cut 5 bases from V and 0 bases from J, with 13 bases between. DNA of the CDR3: TGTGCCAGCAGTACCCGACAGGTGGCTAACTATGGCTACACCTTC. It specifies CASSTRQVANYGYTF.

This rearrangement joins TRBV5-1 to TRBJ1-1, with D uncertain. Trimming cost V 0 bases and J 0 bases, with 6 bases left between them. This CDR3 spans 14 amino acids. Germline lookup yields CDR1 SGHRS and CDR2 YFSETQ. The CDR3 DNA follows: TGCGCCAGCAGCTTGGAGAGATTGAACACTGAAGCTTTCTTT. It translates to CASSLERLNTEAFF.

In DNA form, the CDR3 reads TGTGCCAGCAGTCTCGGGACAACTGAAGCTTTCTTT. The encoded protein is CASSLGTTEAFF. The chain has TRBV6-6 and TRBJ1-1, with TRBD1 as a possible D gene (6 bases). This CDR3 has 12 amino acids. V was pared by 5 bases and J by 5 bases, with 9 bases between. CDR1 and CDR2 (germline): MNHNY, SVGAGI (reference sequence).

The chain joins TRBV27 to TRBJ2-7, with a weak D call TRBD2 (6 bases). The V and J ends lost 6 bases and 4 bases respectively, with 19 bases between them. This CDR3 spans 15 amino acids. Germline V gene sequence: CDR1 MNHEY, CDR2 SMNVEV (reference sequence). CDR3 nucleotide sequence: TGTGCCAGCAGGCCCTGGAGGGCGCGAATTTACGAGCAGTACTTC. Protein: CASRPWRARIYEQYF.

V is TRBV5-6 and J is TRBJ1-6; 11 bases fit TRBD1. J lost 4 bases, V lost 3 bases, and 6 bases had no gene match. CDR3 length: 17 amino acids. Germline-derived CDR1 and CDR2 are SGHDT and YYEEEE. The CDR3 spells CASSYPGQGEYNSPLHF. The DNA for the CDR3 is TGTGCCAGCAGCTATCCGGGACAGGGGGAGTATAATTCACCCCTCCACTTT. Full variable domain (missing parts from reference TRBV5-6 and TRBJ1-6): DAGVTQSPTHLIKTRGQQVTLRCSPKSGHDTVSWYQQALGQGPQFIFQYYEEEERQRGNFPDRFSGHQFPNYSSELNVNALLLGDSALYLCASSYPGQGEYNSPLHFGNGTRLTVT.

The rearrangement links TRBV7-2 to TRBJ2-7, with TRBD2 as a possible D gene (6 bases). The CDR3 has 15 residues. V lost 2 bases and J lost 0, with 11 bases in between. Germline CDR1 and CDR2: SGHTA and FQGNSA. The CDR3 coding sequence is TGTGCCAGCAGCTTATTTAACGGGGGCTCCTACGAGCAGTACTTC. Translation gives CASSLFNGGSYEQYF.

The CDR3 sequence is CASSLEGGGNQPQHF. CDR3 bases: TGTGCCAGCAGTCTAGAAGGCGGGGGCAATCAGCCCCAGCATTTT. The chain is built from TRBV27 and TRBJ1-5; D not resolved. There are 15 residues in the CDR3. Per germline, CDR1 MNHEY and CDR2 SMNVEV (reference sequence). Trimming removed 5 bases at V and 2 bases at J, with 13 bases between.

The chain is built from TRBV11-2 and TRBJ1-2; 8 bases map to TRBD1. V dropped 5 bases and J dropped 9; count of bases not matched to a gene: 5. The CDR3 sequence is 12 residues long. CDR1 is SGHAT and CDR2 is FQNNGV in the germline V gene. In DNA form, the CDR3 reads TGTGCCAGCAGCCTCGGACAGGGTAGCTACACCTTC. Protein product: CASSLGQGSYTF.

The chain joins TRBV27 to TRBJ1-6, with D possibly TRBD1 on 6 matching bases. Looked up from germline, CDR1 is MNHEY and CDR2 is SMNVEV (reference sequence). V was pared by 1 base and J by 12 bases, with 22 bases between. The CDR3 contains 17 residues. The CDR3 bases are TGTGCCAGCAGTTTATACTCCACAGGGAATCCCAGGAAACCCCTCCACTTT. Its translation: CASSLYSTGNPRKPLHF.

The genes are TRBV5-4 and TRBJ1-4; 7 bases map to TRBD1. From germline, CDR1 is SGHNT and CDR2 YYREEE (reference sequence). V lost 3 bases, J lost 4 bases, and 6 bases stayed unmatched. This CDR3 is 15 amino acids long. DNA of the CDR3: TGTGCCAGCAGCTGGGGGGACAGAAGTAATGAAAAACTGTTTTTT. Translating gives CASSWGDRSNEKLFF.

This clone has just a few counts. The rearrangement uses TRBV28 and TRBJ1-3; TRBD1 is a possible D gene (5 bases). Germline CDR1 and CDR2: MDHEN and SYDVKM. This CDR3 is 15 amino acids long. Trimming cost V 5 bases and J 0 bases, with 11 bases left between them. The CDR3 region has the DNA TGTGCCAGCAGTCTCAGGGCTCACTCTGGAAACACCATATATTTT. Its translation is CASSLRAHSGNTIYF.

The chain recombines TRBV7-9 with TRBJ1-5, with D unresolved. This CDR3 region has 12 residues. V gave up 5 bases and J gave up 9 bases, with 11 bases separating them. Per the germline V gene, CDR1 is SEHNR and CDR2 is FQNEAQ (reference sequence). CDR3 amino acids: CASSLPLGPQHF. CDR3 nucleotide sequence: TGTGCCAGCAGCCTCCCCCTAGGGCCCCAGCATTTT. Full variable domain (outside the CDR3, taken from reference TRBV7-9 and TRBJ1-5): DTGVSQNPRHKITKRGQNVTFRCDPISEHNRLYWYRQTLGQGPEFLTYFQNEAQLEKSRLLSDRFSAERPKGSFSTLEIQRTEQGDSAMYLCASSLPLGPQHFGDGTRLSIL.

CDR3: CASSLGAGPATHEKLFF. In nucleotides, the CDR3 is TGCGCCAGCAGCTTGGGGGCGGGACCGGCCACTCATGAAAAACTGTTTTTT. The chain recombines TRBV5-1 with TRBJ1-4; D is perhaps TRBD1 (5 bases). Germline lookup yields CDR1 SGHRS and CDR2 YFSETQ. The CDR3 covers 17 residues. The ends were cut back, 0 bases at V and 6 bases at J, with 18 bases in the middle.

V and J are TRBV6-1 and TRBJ1-4; tentative D call: TRBD1 (5 bases). Looked up from germline, CDR1 is MNHNS and CDR2 is SASEGT. V was pared by 8 bases and J by 6 bases, with 7 bases between. This CDR3 comprises 11 residues. CDR3 loop: CASGGDEKLFF. The DNA of the CDR3 is TGTGCCAGCGGGGGGGATGAAAAACTGTTTTTT.

CDR3 coding DNA: TGTGCCAGCAGCCAACAGGGGGCGGCGTCCTACGAGCAGTACTTC. It encodes CASSQQGAASYEQYF. This sequence joins TRBV4-2 and TRBJ2-7, with TRBD1 identical over 8 bases. V trimming: 2 bases; J trimming: 1 base; junction bases outside the gene matches: 4. This CDR3 spans 15 amino acids. Germline CDR1 is LGHNA and CDR2 is YNFKEQ.